Below, 9 T cell receptor beta chains from the same sample are listed, as sequenced in a study of cytomegalovirus exposure and HLA in healthy donors. A multiplex PCR was run with 60 Vbeta primers and 13 Jbeta primers. Measured with immunoSEQ multiplex PCR; TCRdb has only the in-frame clones, and not every one. This sample yields around 110,000 clones, of which approximately 65% are seen a single time; about 1.5% belongs to the top ten. The sample comprised PBMCs. The receptors come from a man aged 18 to 29 in good health and CMV-seronegative.

The V and J genes are TRBV4-2 and TRBJ2-5, with D unresolved. Germline CDR1 reads LGHNA; CDR2 reads YNFKEQ. The CDR3 is 18 amino acids. Trimming pared 4 bases from V and 2 bases from J, leaving 23 bases between. The CDR3 spells CASSPSQLPNSLQETQYF. The CDR3 nucleotides are TGTGCCAGCAGCCCCTCCCAGCTCCCCAACAGTCTACAAGAGACCCAGTACTTC.

The gene calls are TRBV4-3 and TRBJ2-7; D might be TRBD1 (6 bases). Germline CDR1 is LGHNA and CDR2 is YSLEER. Deletions cut 1 base from V and 0 bases from J, with 10 bases between. The CDR3 has 15 amino acids. CDR3 nucleotides: TGCGCCAGCAGCCAAGTCAGGGGTAACTCCTACGAGCAGTACTTC. This encodes CASSQVRGNSYEQYF.

This clone occurred a few times. The genes are TRBV21-1 and TRBJ2-5; the table calls TRBD2, which could not be checked here. TRBV21-1 is a listed pseudogene. This CDR3 contains 15 residues. Here the CDR3 DNA reads TGTGCCAGCCTCAAAAGCGGGCCGAGGCAGGAGACCCAGTACTTC. Translated: CASLKSGPRQETQYF.

This clone was seen once. The chain has TRBV6-1 and TRBJ1-1, with 9 bases lining up with TRBD1. Per the germline V gene, CDR1 is MNHNS and CDR2 is SASEGT. The CDR3 is 14 amino acids. Losses at the gene ends were 6 bases for V and 1 base for J; bases not matched to a gene: 3. In nucleotides, the CDR3 is TGTGCCAGCAGCGAGGGACAGGGGAACACTGAAGCTTTCTTT. Translated: CASSEGQGNTEAFF.

This chain connects TRBV9 to TRBJ2-2; 10 positions match TRBD1. This CDR3 is 16 amino acids long. V lost 4 bases to trimming and J lost 4 bases; unmatched junction nucleotides: 7. CDR1 and CDR2 (germline): SGDLS, YYNGEE. CDR3 in amino acids: CASSPRQGAITGELFF. CDR3 in DNA: TGTGCCAGCAGCCCAAGACAGGGGGCAATCACCGGGGAGCTGTTTTTT.

CDR3 residues: CASPSGNEQFF. Written as DNA, the CDR3 is TGTGCCAGCCCCTCGGGGAATGAGCAGTTCTTC. V is TRBV2 and J is TRBJ2-1; TRBD2 might be the D (5 bases). V was trimmed by 8 bases and J by 7 bases, leaving 9 bases between them. CDR1 and CDR2 (germline): SNHLY, FYNNEI. The CDR3 sequence is 11 residues long.

This sequence joins TRBV19 and TRBJ1-2; 11 nucleotides line up with TRBD1. Germline CDR1 and CDR2: LNHDA and SQIVND (reference sequence). The length of the CDR3 is 16 residues. Germline trimming cut 9 bases from V and 8 bases from J; bases unmatched to any gene: 17. The CDR3: CASLPTPRTGGWGYTF. The CDR3 DNA is TGTGCCAGCCTACCTACTCCCCGGACAGGGGGCTGGGGCTACACCTTC. Combining the CDR3 with reference TRBV19 and TRBJ1-2 gives the whole variable domain DGGITQSPKYLFRKEGQNVTLSCEQNLNHDAMYWYRQDPGQGLRLIYYSQIVNDFQKGDIAEGYSVSREKKESFPLTVTSAQKNPTAFYLCASLPTPRTGGWGYTFGSGTRLTVV.

This clone appeared a few times. The V call is TRBV6-5, the J call TRBJ2-1; D remains ambiguous. Per germline, CDR1 MNHEY and CDR2 SVGAGI. This CDR3 spans 12 amino acids. With 4 bases removed from V and 6 bases from J, the gap between germline ends came to 7 bases. The CDR3 loop is CASSSVLNEQFF. CDR3 DNA: TGTGCCAGCAGTTCGGTCCTCAATGAGCAGTTCTTC.

V is TRBV7-2 and J is TRBJ2-5; possibly TRBD2 for D (5 bases). The end of the DNA fits TRBJ2-7 better, so the J call may be wrong. The CDR3 is 14 amino acids. Germline values: CDR1 SGHTA, CDR2 FQGNSA. Here the CDR3 DNA reads TGTGCCAGCAGCTTAGGGCTAGCAGCCTACGAGCAGTACTTC. It specifies CASSLGLAAYEQYF.